This TCR beta chain appears in the sequencing data of a study of blood T cell repertoires in COVID-19. Clinical histories supplied by participants themselves formed the basis of cohort assignment. Recovered Cohort 3 donors showed two negative PCRs, clearance, or symptom resolution. Using immunoSEQ multiplex PCR, the repertoire was profiled, and TCRdb retains in-frame clones only, with some absent. The repertoire holds approximately 230,000 clones, with about 89% as singletons. CDR3 length: 15 residues. CDR1 and CDR2 (germline): KGHSH, LQKENI. Losses at the gene ends were 3 bases for V and 6 bases for J; bases not matched to a gene: 4.

This TCR was recovered from a woman younger than 35 who had recovered from COVID-19. Sequenced sample: PBMCs or T cells enriched from blood (not recorded which). This chain connects TRBV18 to TRBJ1-5; TRBD1 aligns across 11 bases. CDR3 protein: CASSPTGQGVQPQHF. CDR3 nucleotides: TGTGCCAGCTCACCGACGGGACAGGGGGTTCAGCCCCAGCATTTT.